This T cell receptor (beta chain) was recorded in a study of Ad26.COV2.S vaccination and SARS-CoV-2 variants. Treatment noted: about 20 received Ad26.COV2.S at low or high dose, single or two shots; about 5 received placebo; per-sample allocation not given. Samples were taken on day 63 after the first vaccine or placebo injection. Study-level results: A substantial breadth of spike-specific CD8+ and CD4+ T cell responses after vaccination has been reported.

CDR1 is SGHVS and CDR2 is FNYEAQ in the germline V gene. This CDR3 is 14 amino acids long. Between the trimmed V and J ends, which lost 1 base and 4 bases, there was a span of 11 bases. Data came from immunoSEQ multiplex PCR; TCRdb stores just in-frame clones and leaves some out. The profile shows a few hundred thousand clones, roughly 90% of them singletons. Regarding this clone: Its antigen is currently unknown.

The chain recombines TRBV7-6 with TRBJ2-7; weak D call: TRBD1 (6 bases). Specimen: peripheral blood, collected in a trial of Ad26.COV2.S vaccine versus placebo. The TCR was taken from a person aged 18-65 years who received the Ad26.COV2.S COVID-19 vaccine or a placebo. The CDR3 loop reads CASSLGTAGYEQYF. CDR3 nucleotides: TGTGCCAGCAGCTTAGGGACAGCAGGGTACGAGCAGTACTTC.